The rows below give T cell receptor beta chains drawn from one sample of a study of OX40 agonist ivuxolimab in advanced cancers. Libraries were prepared by immunoSEQ multiplex PCR; TCRdb keeps only in-frame clonotypes and omits some of them. The profile covers about 58,000 clones, with roughly 87% appearing a single time and over 9% taken by the ten largest. Sequencing used CD4+ or CD8+ T cells sorted from blood, obtained in a trial of the OX40 agonist ivuxolimab. These receptors came from an adult with an advanced solid tumor such as melanoma, head and neck, liver or kidney cancer. CDR3s include the opening cysteine and the closing phenylalanine or tryptophan. A D gene is named only where the DNA matches it firmly. Not all rows give a size; the values are once, few, many and, for expanded clones, a class.

cdr3_aa	cdr3_nt	v_call	j_call	d_call	clone_size
CASSLGGQFTGELFF	TGTGCCAGCAGTTTAGGGGGACAGTTCACCGGGGAGCTGTTTTTT	TRBV11-3	TRBJ2-2	TRBD1	.
CASSQVGTSHYEQYF	TGCGCCAGCAGCCAAGTGGGGACATCTCACTACGAGCAGTACTTC	TRBV4-1	TRBJ2-7	.	.
CASSLGRFAAAGYTF	TGTGCCAGCAGCTTAGGACGTTTTGCTGCGGCTGGCTACACCTTC	TRBV7-8	TRBJ1-2	.	.
CASSWDRDDSPLHF	TGTGCCAGTAGTTGGGACAGGGACGATTCACCCCTCCACTTT	TRBV19	TRBJ1-6	TRBD1	.
CASSSHHRVRTEAFF	TGTGCCAGCAGCTCCCACCACAGGGTCCGGACTGAAGCTTTCTTT	TRBV21-1	TRBJ1-1	.	.
CASSQDRGLGEQFF	TGCGCCAGCAGCCAAGATCGGGGACTGGGTGAGCAGTTCTTC	TRBV4-1	TRBJ2-1	.	.
CASSLIGTPGELFF	TGTGCCAGCAGCTTAATCGGGACACCCGGGGAGCTGTTTTTT	TRBV7-9	TRBJ2-2	.	once
CATYTPGLAGDWRTGELFF	TGTGCCACCTATACCCCGGGACTAGCGGGAGATTGGCGGACCGGGGAGCTGTTTTTT	TRBV2	TRBJ2-2	TRBD2	.
CASSQGPSSTDTQYF	TGCGCCAGCAGCCAAGGTCCCTCTAGCACAGATACGCAGTATTTT	TRBV4-1	TRBJ2-3	.	few
CASSLTGLAGAYEQYF	TGTGCCAGCAGCCTCACCGGACTAGCGGGAGCCTACGAGCAGTACTTC	TRBV7-2	TRBJ2-7	TRBD2	.
CASTLDSVKLFF	TGTGCCAGCACCCTCGACAGCGTAAAACTGTTTTTT	TRBV7-9	TRBJ1-4	.	.
CASSYLPGQGFTEAFF	TGTGCCAGCAGTTACCTTCCGGGACAGGGTTTTACTGAAGCTTTCTTT	TRBV5-6	TRBJ1-1	TRBD1	.
CASSLGGQYSPLHF	TGTGCCAGCAGCTTAGGGGGACAGTATTCACCCCTCCACTTT	TRBV7-6	TRBJ1-6	TRBD1	.
CAWADTYEQYF	TGTGCCTGGGCGGATACCTACGAGCAGTACTTC	TRBV30	TRBJ2-7	.	.
CASSPQGRESSYNEQFF	TGTGCCAGCAGCCCTCAGGGCCGTGAGAGCTCCTACAATGAGCAGTTCTTC	TRBV4-2	TRBJ2-1	.	.
CASSVEGTETQYF	TGTGCCAGCAGCGTAGAAGGGACAGAGACCCAGTACTTC	TRBV9	TRBJ2-5	.	.
CASSVAPGLADYSYEQYF	TGCGCCAGCAGCGTGGCCCCGGGACTAGCGGACTACTCCTACGAGCAGTACTTC	TRBV5-1	TRBJ2-7	TRBD2	.
CASSSKRENTEAFF	TGCGCCAGCAGCTCAAAGAGGGAGAACACTGAAGCTTTCTTT	TRBV4-1	TRBJ1-1	.	.
CASSRDSGPYEQYF	TGTGCCAGTAGCCGGGACAGCGGTCCCTACGAGCAGTACTTC	TRBV19	TRBJ2-7	TRBD1	.
CASSTKAGGFFPDTQYF	TGTGCCAGCAGCACAAAAGCGGGAGGGTTCTTCCCAGATACGCAGTATTTT	TRBV21-1	TRBJ2-3	.	.
CASSQELRWEQFF	TGCGCCAGCAGCCAAGAACTCCGGTGGGAGCAGTTCTTC	TRBV4-1	TRBJ2-1	.	.
CASSPRRTSTTSTDTQYF	TGTGCCAGCAGCCCGAGAAGGACGTCGACGACTAGCACAGATACGCAGTATTTT	TRBV9	TRBJ2-3	.	.
CASSSSGTATYGYTF	TGTGCCAGCAGCTCTTCCGGGACGGCGACTTATGGCTACACCTTC	TRBV5-4	TRBJ1-2	.	.
CASRPGQGAINQPQHF	TGTGCCAGTCGCCCGGGACAGGGGGCCATCAATCAGCCCCAGCATTTT	TRBV28	TRBJ1-5	TRBD1	.
CASSSDRRNGYTF	TGTGCCAGCAGCTCGGACAGGAGAAATGGCTACACCTTC	TRBV7-9	TRBJ1-2	TRBD1	.
CASSIDRGIQPQHF	TGTGCCAGTAGTATAGACAGGGGGATCCAGCCCCAGCATTTT	TRBV19	TRBJ1-5	TRBD1	.
CASSQESQVLYGYTF	TGCGCCAGCAGCCAAGAATCACAGGTTCTTTATGGCTACACCTTC	TRBV4-1	TRBJ1-2	.	.
CASSSGGYYEQYF	TGTGCCAGCAGCTCTGGGGGGTACTACGAGCAGTACTTC	TRBV11-2	TRBJ2-7	.	.
CASSTGLGSPLHF	TGTGCCAGCTCTACAGGGTTGGGTTCACCCCTCCACTTT	TRBV25-1	TRBJ1-6	.	.
CASSNGPLANNEKLFF	TGTGCCAGCAGCAATGGACCACTTGCCAATAATGAAAAACTGTTTTTT	TRBV11-2	TRBJ1-4	.	.
CASSPSGTLLETQYF	TGTGCCAGCAGCCCATCCGGGACCCTTCTAGAGACCCAGTACTTC	TRBV7-9	TRBJ2-5	.	.
CASSSGTRFYEQYF	TGTGCCAGCAGCTCCGGGACTCGCTTCTACGAGCAGTACTTC	TRBV28	TRBJ2-7	.	once
CASSGGKRQNYGYTF	TGTGCCAGCAGCGGTGGAAAAAGACAGAACTATGGCTACACCTTC	TRBV27	TRBJ1-2	.	.
CASSLLPRGGYNEQFF	TGTGCCAGCAGTTTACTCCCACGTGGGGGCTACAATGAGCAGTTCTTC	TRBV27	TRBJ2-1	.	.
CATQTGPPQETQYF	TGTGCCACTCAGACGGGGCCACCACAAGAGACCCAGTACTTC	TRBV5-4	TRBJ2-5	.	.
CAISERLAGGQETQYF	TGTGCCATCAGTGAGCGCCTAGCGGGAGGCCAAGAGACCCAGTACTTC	TRBV10-3	TRBJ2-5	TRBD2	.
CAIETGGYSPLHF	TGTGCCATAGAGACAGGGGGCTATTCACCCCTCCACTTT	TRBV30	TRBJ1-6	TRBD1	.
CASSLLTGGDYGYTF	TGTGCCAGCAGTCTCCTCACAGGGGGCGACTATGGCTACACCTTC	TRBV27	TRBJ1-2	TRBD1	.
CSAGQSSPLHF	TGCAGTGCGGGACAGTCTTCACCCCTCCACTTT	TRBV20-1	TRBJ1-6	TRBD1	.
CASSSTTGSSTDTQYF	TGTGCCAGCAGCTCCACGACTGGGTCTAGCACAGATACGCAGTATTTT	TRBV7-2	TRBJ2-3	.	.
CASSPSRDEQYF	TGTGCCAGCTCACCTAGCAGGGACGAGCAGTACTTC	TRBV18	TRBJ2-7	.	.
CASSIGVGLNSPLHF	TGTGCCAGTAGTATAGGGGTGGGTCTAAATTCACCCCTCCACTTT	TRBV19	TRBJ1-6	.	.
CASSSQGAIYGYTF	TGTGCCAGCAGTTCACAGGGGGCCATCTATGGCTACACCTTC	TRBV7-9	TRBJ1-2	TRBD1	.
CASSFPVGEAFF	TGTGCCAGCAGTTTTCCGGTGGGGGAAGCTTTCTTT	TRBV6-5	TRBJ1-1	.	once
CASSSTGMGTEAFF	TGTGCCAGCAGTTCGACGGGGATGGGCACTGAAGCTTTCTTT	TRBV6-5	TRBJ1-1	.	.
CASSEATGRGYGYTF	TGTGCCAGCAGTGAAGCTACGGGCCGGGGGTATGGCTACACCTTC	TRBV6-1	TRBJ1-2	.	.
CASSLNLLRWIDTQYF	TGTGCCAGCAGCCTAAACTTATTGCGATGGATCGATACGCAGTATTTT	TRBV11-2	TRBJ2-3	.	.